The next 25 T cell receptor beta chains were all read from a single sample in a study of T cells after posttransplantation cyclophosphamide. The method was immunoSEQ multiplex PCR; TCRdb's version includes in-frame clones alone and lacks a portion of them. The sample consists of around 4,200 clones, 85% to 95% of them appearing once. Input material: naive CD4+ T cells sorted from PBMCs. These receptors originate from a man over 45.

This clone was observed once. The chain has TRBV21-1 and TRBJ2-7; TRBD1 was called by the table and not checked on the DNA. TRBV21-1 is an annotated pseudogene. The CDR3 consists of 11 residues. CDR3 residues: CASSKVGGQYF. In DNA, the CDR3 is TGTGCCAGCAGCAAAGTAGGGGGGCAGTACTTC.

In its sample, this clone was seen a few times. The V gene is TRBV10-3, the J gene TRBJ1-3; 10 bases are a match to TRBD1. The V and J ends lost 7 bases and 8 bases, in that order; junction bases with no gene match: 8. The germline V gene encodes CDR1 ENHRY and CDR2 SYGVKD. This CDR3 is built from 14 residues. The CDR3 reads CAITRGTGEDTIYF. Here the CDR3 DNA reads TGTGCCATCACTCGAGGGACAGGGGAGGACACCATATATTTT.

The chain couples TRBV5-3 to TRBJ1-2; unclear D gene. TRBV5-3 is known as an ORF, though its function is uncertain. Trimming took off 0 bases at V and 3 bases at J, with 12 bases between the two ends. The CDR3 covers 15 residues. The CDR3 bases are TGTGCCAGAAGCTTGGGTGGCGGTTGGGACTATGGCTACACCTTC. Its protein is CARSLGGGWDYGYTF.

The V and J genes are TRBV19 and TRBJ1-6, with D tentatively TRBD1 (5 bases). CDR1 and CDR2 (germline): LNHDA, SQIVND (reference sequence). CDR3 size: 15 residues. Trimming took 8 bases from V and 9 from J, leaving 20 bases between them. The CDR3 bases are TGTGCCAGTCGCCAACCGGGGGGGATAAGTTCACCCCTCCACTTT. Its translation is CASRQPGGISSPLHF.

CDR3 in amino acids: CASARTVTYEQYF. DNA of the CDR3: TGTGCCAGCGCCAGGACAGTGACCTACGAGCAGTACTTC. V and J are TRBV7-2 and TRBJ2-7; tentative D call: TRBD1 (6 bases). The V gene lost 8 bases and the J gene lost 2 bases, with 13 bases spanning the gap. The CDR3 runs to 13 residues. Per the germline V gene, CDR1 is SGHTA and CDR2 is FQGNSA.

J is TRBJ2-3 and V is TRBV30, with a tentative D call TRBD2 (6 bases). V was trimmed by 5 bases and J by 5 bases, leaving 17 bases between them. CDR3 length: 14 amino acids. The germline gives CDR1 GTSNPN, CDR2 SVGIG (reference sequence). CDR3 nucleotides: TGTGCCTGGGAGACTAGGTCTCGAGTAGATACGCAGTATTTT. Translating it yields CAWETRSRVDTQYF.

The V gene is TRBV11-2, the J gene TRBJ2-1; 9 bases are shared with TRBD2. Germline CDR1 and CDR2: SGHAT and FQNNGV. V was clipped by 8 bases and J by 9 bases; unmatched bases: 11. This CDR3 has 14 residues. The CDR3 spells CASLRVAGVSEQFF. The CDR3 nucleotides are TGTGCCAGCTTGAGGGTAGCGGGAGTCAGTGAGCAGTTCTTC. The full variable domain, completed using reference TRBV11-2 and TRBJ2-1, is EAGVAQSPRYKIIEKRQSVAFWCNPISGHATLYWYQQILGQGPKLLIQFQNNGVVDDSQLPKDRFSAERLKGVDSTLKIQPAKLEDSAVYLCASLRVAGVSEQFFGPGTRLTVL.

DNA of the CDR3: TGCGCCAGCAGCTTGGCCGGGGACACTGAAGCTTTCTTT. Its protein is CASSLAGDTEAFF. The chain joins TRBV5-1 to TRBJ1-1; D remains ambiguous. The V end lost 0 bases, the J end lost 3 bases, and 6 bases lay between the germline ends. Germline V lookup: CDR1 SGHRS, CDR2 YFSETQ. CDR3 length: 13 residues.

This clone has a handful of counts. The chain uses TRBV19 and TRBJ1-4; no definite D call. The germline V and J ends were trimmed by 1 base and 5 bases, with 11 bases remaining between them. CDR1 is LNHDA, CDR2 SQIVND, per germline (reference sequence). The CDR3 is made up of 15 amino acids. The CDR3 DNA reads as TGTGCCAGTAGTATAGGAGGAGGACGGAATGAAAAACTGTTTTTT. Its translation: CASSIGGGRNEKLFF.

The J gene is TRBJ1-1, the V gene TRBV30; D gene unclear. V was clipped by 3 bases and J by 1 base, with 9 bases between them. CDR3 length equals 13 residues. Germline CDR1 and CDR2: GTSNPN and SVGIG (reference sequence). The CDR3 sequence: CAWRLSGNTEAFF. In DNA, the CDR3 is TGTGCCTGGAGGTTGTCAGGGAACACTGAAGCTTTCTTT.

This CDR3 reads CASSLGQALYNEQFF. The DNA of the CDR3 is TGTGCCAGCAGCTTAGGTCAAGCGTTGTACAATGAGCAGTTCTTC. V is TRBV7-8 and J is TRBJ2-1; D remains ambiguous. The germline V and J ends were trimmed by 1 base and 4 bases, with 11 bases remaining between them. Germline V gene lookup returns CDR1 SGHVS and CDR2 FQNEAQ. This CDR3 has 15 amino acids. Variable domain in full (rest from reference TRBV7-8 and TRBJ2-1): GAGVSQSPRYKVAKRGQDVALRCDPISGHVSLFWYQQALGQGPEFLTYFQNEAQLDKSGLPSDRFFAERPEGSVSTLKIQRTQQEDSAVYLCASSLGQALYNEQFFGPGTRLTVL.

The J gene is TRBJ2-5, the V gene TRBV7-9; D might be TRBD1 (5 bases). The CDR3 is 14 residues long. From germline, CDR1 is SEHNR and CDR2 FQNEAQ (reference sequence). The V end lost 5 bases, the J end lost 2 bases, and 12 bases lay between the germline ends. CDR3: CASSPTQGQETQYF. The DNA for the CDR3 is TGTGCCAGCAGCCCCACCCAGGGTCAAGAGACCCAGTACTTC.

CDR3: CATSRGQGLAYGYTF. Written as DNA, the CDR3 is TGTGCCACCAGCAGAGGACAGGGTTTGGCCTATGGCTACACCTTC. The V and J genes are TRBV15 and TRBJ1-2, with TRBD1 matching over 7 bases. The CDR3 has 15 amino acids. V lost 1 base to trimming and J lost 4 bases; unmatched junction nucleotides: 6. The germline gives CDR1 LNHNV, CDR2 YYDKDF (reference sequence).

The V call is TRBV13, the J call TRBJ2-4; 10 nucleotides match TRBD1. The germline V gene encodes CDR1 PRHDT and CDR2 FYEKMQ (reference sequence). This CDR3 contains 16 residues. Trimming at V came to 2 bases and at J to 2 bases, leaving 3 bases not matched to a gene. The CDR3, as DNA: TGTGCCAGCAGCTTAAGGACAGGGGGACCCAAAAACATTCAGTACTTC. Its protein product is CASSLRTGGPKNIQYF.

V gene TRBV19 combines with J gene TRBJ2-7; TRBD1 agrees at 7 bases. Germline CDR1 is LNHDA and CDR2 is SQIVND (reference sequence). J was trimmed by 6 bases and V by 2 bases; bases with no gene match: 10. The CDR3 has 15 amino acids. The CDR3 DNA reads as TGTGCCAGTAGTATATCCGGGACAGCCGGGTCCGAGCAGTACTTC. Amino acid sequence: CASSISGTAGSEQYF.

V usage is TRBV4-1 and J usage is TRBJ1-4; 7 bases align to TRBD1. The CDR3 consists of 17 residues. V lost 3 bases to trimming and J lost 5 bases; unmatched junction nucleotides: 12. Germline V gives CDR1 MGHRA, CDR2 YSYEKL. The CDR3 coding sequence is TGCGCCAGCAGCCAGATTTATTTACCGGGACAGAATGAAAAACTGTTTTTT. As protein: CASSQIYLPGQNEKLFF.

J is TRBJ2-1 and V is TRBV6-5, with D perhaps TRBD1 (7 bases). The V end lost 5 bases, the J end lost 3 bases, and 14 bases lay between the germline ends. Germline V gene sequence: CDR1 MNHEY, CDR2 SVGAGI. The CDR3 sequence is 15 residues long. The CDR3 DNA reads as TGTGCCAGCAGTCTCGCGGGACAGAACTACAATGAGCAGTTCTTC. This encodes CASSLAGQNYNEQFF.

The CDR3 sequence is CASSYSGQGVSEQYF. The CDR3 DNA is TGTGCCAGCAGTTACTCGGGACAAGGAGTAAGCGAGCAGTACTTC. The chain combines TRBV6-5 with TRBJ2-7; weak D call: TRBD1 (6 bases). From germline, CDR1 is MNHEY and CDR2 SVGAGI. The length of the CDR3 is 15 residues. The ends were cut back, 0 bases at V and 6 bases at J, with 15 bases in the middle.

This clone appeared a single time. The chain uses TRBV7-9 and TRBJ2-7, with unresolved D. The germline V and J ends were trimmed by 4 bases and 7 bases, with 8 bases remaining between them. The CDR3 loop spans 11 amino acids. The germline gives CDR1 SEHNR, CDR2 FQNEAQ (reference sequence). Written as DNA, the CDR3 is TGTGCCAGCAGCTCCCCTTATGAGCAGTACTTC. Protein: CASSSPYEQYF.

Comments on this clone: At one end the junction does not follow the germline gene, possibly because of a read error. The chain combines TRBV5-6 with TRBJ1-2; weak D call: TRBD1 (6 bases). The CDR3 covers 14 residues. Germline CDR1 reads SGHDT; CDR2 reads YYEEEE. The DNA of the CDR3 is TGTGCCAGCAGCAGGGGGGGGGCCTACTATGGCCACACCTTC. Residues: CASSRGGAYYGHTF.

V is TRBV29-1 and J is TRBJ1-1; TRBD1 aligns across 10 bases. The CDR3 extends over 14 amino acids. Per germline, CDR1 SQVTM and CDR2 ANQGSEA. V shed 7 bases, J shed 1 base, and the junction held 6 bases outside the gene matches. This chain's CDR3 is CSGSTGGGNTEAFF. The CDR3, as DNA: TGCAGCGGTTCGACAGGGGGCGGGAACACTGAAGCTTTCTTT.

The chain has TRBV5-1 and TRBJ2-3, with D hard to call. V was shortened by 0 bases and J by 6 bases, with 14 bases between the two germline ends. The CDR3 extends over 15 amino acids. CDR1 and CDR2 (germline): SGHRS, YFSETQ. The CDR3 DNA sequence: TGCGCCAGCAGCTTGGTTGGTAAGCCATCGGATACGCAGTATTTT. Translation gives CASSLVGKPSDTQYF.

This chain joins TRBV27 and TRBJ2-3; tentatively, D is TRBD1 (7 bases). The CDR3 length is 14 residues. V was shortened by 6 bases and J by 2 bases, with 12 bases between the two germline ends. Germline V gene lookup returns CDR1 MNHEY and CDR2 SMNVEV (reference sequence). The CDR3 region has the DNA TGTGCCAGCAGGGGCAGGGGGGACACAGATACGCAGTATTTT. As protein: CASRGRGDTDTQYF.

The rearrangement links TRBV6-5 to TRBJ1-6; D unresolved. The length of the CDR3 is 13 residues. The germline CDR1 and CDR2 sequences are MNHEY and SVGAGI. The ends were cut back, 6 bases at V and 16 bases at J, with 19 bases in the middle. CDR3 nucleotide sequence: TGTGCCAGCAGGAGCGGCAGTCTTACCTTTCTCCACTTT. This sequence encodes CASRSGSLTFLHF.

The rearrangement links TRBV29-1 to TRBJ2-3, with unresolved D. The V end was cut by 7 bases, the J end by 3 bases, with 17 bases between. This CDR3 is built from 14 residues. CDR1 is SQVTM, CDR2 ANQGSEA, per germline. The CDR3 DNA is TGCAGCGCTACCCAAGCCGCCAATACAGATACGCAGTATTTT. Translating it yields CSATQAANTDTQYF.